The next 14 T cell receptor beta chains were all read from a single sample in a study of blood T cells in healthy people across ages. A sample-barcoded 5' primer and a J-beta primer mix were used in a second PCR of roughly 7 to 12 cycles. TCRdb itself ran the 5' RACE reads through MiXCR, one entry per CDR3 protein. This sample has 1.5 million to 2 million distinct CDR3 sequences, with 28% found just once. Sequenced: blood. The receptors derive from a woman under 40 in good health.

This clonotype was counted at least ten times. The chain joins TRBV4-3 to TRBJ2-3; no reliable D call. The CDR3 extends over 15 amino acids. Germline loops: CDR1 LGHNA, CDR2 YSLEER. V lost 1 base and J lost 1, with 9 bases in between. CDR3 residues: CASSQVLWGTDTQYF. The CDR3 bases are TGCGCCAGCAGCCAAGTTCTCTGGGGCACAGATACGCAGTATTTT.

The rearrangement links TRBV12-3 or TRBV12-4 to TRBJ2-7; the D gene could be TRBD1 or TRBD2 (5 bases each). The CDR3 covers 15 residues. The V end lost 6 bases, the J end lost 2 bases, and 17 bases lay between the germline ends. The CDR3 region is CASSPTTMGPYEQYF. DNA of the CDR3: TGTGCCAGCAGCCCAACGACTATGGGGCCCTACGAGCAGTACTTC.

A few counts support this clonotype. The chain employs TRBV29-1 and TRBJ2-7; D remains ambiguous. Germline CDR1 reads SQVTM; CDR2 reads ANQGSEA. Trimming took 5 bases from V and 4 from J, leaving 12 bases between them. There are 12 residues in the CDR3. Written as DNA, the CDR3 is TGCAGCGTTCCGAGACCCTTGTACGAGCAGTACTTC. Its translation is CSVPRPLYEQYF.

In its sample, this clonotype was seen a few times. This chain links TRBV29-1 with TRBJ1-6, with a weak D call TRBD1 (5 bases). Trimming stripped 1 base from V and 10 bases from J, with 14 bases between. The CDR3 spans 14 residues. Germline loops: CDR1 SQVTM, CDR2 ANQGSEA. CDR3 sequence (DNA): TGCAGCGTTGAAGTCCGGGGCCTGGGATCACCCCTCCACTTT. It translates to CSVEVRGLGSPLHF.

The chain combines TRBV20-1 with TRBJ2-5; 7 bases align to TRBD2. There are 15 residues in the CDR3. The junction had 12 bases not matched to a gene; V was cut back by 6 bases and J by 2 bases. Germline values: CDR1 DFQATT, CDR2 SNEGSKA (reference sequence). The CDR3 coding sequence is TGCAGTGCGGGGGGAGGGAACCCACTACAAGAGACCCAGTACTTC. It yields the protein CSAGGGNPLQETQYF.

This clonotype was found a few times. A much larger clone differs from this one at a single base, so this may be a read error. The V call is TRBV9, the J call TRBJ2-5; D is possibly TRBD2 (5 bases). Germline CDR1 SGDLS, CDR2 YYNGEE. Trimming pared 0 bases from V and 4 bases from J, leaving 13 bases between. The CDR3 contains 15 residues. The DNA for the CDR3 is TGTGCCAGCAGCGTAGAAGGACGGAGGTCAGAGACCCAGTACTTC. Protein sequence: CASSVEGRRSETQYF. The full variable domain, completed using reference TRBV9 and TRBJ2-5, is DSGVTQTPKHLITATGQRVTLRCSPRSGDLSVYWYQQSLDQGLQFLIQYYNGEERAKGNILERFSAQQFPDLHSELNLSSLELGDSALYFCASSVEGRRSETQYFGPGTRLLVL.

This clonotype was seen more than once but under ten times. This chain links TRBV12-3 or TRBV12-4 with TRBJ1-1; tentatively, D is TRBD1 (5 bases). This CDR3 region has 14 residues. Trimming cost V 5 bases and J 1 base, with 11 bases left between them. CDR3 DNA: TGTGCCAGCAGTGGGACGGACGGGAACACTGAAGCTTTCTTT. Protein: CASSGTDGNTEAFF.

The chain recombines TRBV5-1 with TRBJ1-5; D gene ambiguous. Deletions cut 4 bases from V and 0 bases from J, with 11 bases between. Germline lookup yields CDR1 SGHRS and CDR2 YFSETQ. The CDR3 runs to 15 residues. The CDR3 is CASSDMGGSNQPQHF. CDR3 DNA sequence: TGCGCCAGCAGCGACATGGGCGGTAGCAATCAGCCCCAGCATTTT.

This clonotype was detected only a few times. Given a much more abundant clone one base away, this may be a read error. The CDR3 coding sequence is TGCGCCAGCAGCTTGGGTAGCGGGATCTCCTGCAATGAGCAGTTCTTC. The encoded protein is CASSLGSGISCNEQFF. The chain links TRBV5-1 to TRBJ2-1; TRBD2 aligns across 8 bases. Germline V lookup: CDR1 SGHRS, CDR2 YFSETQ. The CDR3 covers 16 residues. Variable domain in full (rest from reference TRBV5-1 and TRBJ2-1): KAGVTQTPRYLIKTRGQQVTLSCSPISGHRSVSWYQQTPGQGLQFLFEYFSETQRNKGNFPGRFSGRQFSNSRSEMNVSTLELGDSALYLCASSLGSGISCNEQFFGPGTRLTVL.

The chain couples TRBV6-5 to TRBJ2-1, with D possibly TRBD2 on 5 matching bases. Trimming removed 0 bases at V and 3 bases at J, with 21 bases between. Germline-derived CDR1 and CDR2 are MNHEY and SVGAGI. This CDR3 contains 19 residues. The CDR3 DNA follows: TGTGCCAGCAGTTACTCAGGGAAAACGGGGAGAGGATACTACAATGAGCAGTTCTTC. Translating gives CASSYSGKTGRGYYNEQFF.

This clonotype has more than one count but fewer than ten. The chain links TRBV11-2 to TRBJ2-1; possible D gene TRBD2, 5 bases. Germline V gives CDR1 SGHAT, CDR2 FQNNGV. The CDR3 has 15 amino acids. V was trimmed by 2 bases and J by 8 bases, leaving 16 bases between them. The CDR3 DNA is TGTGCCAGCAGCTTAATTGGACGGCAAGCGGATGAGCAGTTCTTC. It yields the protein CASSLIGRQADEQFF. Looking up the rest from reference TRBV11-2 and TRBJ2-1 gives the full variable domain: EAGVAQSPRYKIIEKRQSVAFWCNPISGHATLYWYQQILGQGPKLLIQFQNNGVVDDSQLPKDRFSAERLKGVDSTLKIQPAKLEDSAVYLCASSLIGRQADEQFFGPGTRLTVL.

J is TRBJ1-5 and V is TRBV7-2, with unresolved D. Trimming stripped 2 bases from V and 0 bases from J, with 17 bases between. CDR3 length: 18 amino acids. Per the germline V gene, CDR1 is SGHTA and CDR2 is FQGNSA. CDR3 nucleotide sequence: TGTGCCAGCAGCTTACGACCGGCTAAATCATATAGCAATCAGCCCCAGCATTTT. Translating gives CASSLRPAKSYSNQPQHF.

This clonotype occurred a few times. V usage is TRBV7-7 and J usage is TRBJ1-1; D gene unclear. V dropped 8 bases and J dropped 1 base, with 11 bases sitting between them. The CDR3 covers 13 residues. CDR1 and CDR2 from the germline V gene are SSHAT and FNYEAQ (reference sequence). CDR3 residues: CASAPGPNTEAFF. The CDR3 DNA reads as TGTGCCAGCGCACCCGGGCCGAACACTGAAGCTTTCTTT.

The rearrangement links TRBV3-1 to TRBJ1-2, with D uncertain. This CDR3 contains 14 residues. Germline assignment: CDR1 LGHDT and CDR2 YNNKEL (reference sequence). V gave up 4 bases and J gave up 6 bases, with 15 bases separating them. DNA for the CDR3: TGTGCCAGCAGCCTCGGTCTTCTCCCCCATGGCTACACCTTC. Protein sequence: CASSLGLLPHGYTF.